Below, 27 T cell receptor beta chains from the same sample are listed, as sequenced in a study of blood T cell repertoires in COVID-19. Only in-frame clones appear in the TCRdb table, and some are missing; sequencing was by immunoSEQ multiplex PCR. Of hundreds of thousands of clones listed, just under 90% are singletons. The sequencing input was peripheral blood. All receptors derive from a man aged 60-69 years who had recovered from COVID-19.

The V gene is TRBV6-5, the J gene TRBJ1-3; a possible D gene is TRBD1 (6 bases). The ends were cut back, 8 bases at V and 5 bases at J, with 10 bases in the middle. Germline V lookup: CDR1 MNHEY, CDR2 SVGAGI. The CDR3 has 12 residues. DNA for the CDR3: TGTGCCAGCGGGACACAAAGAAACACCATATATTTT. It codes for CASGTQRNTIYF.

The CDR3 DNA reads as TGTGCCAGCAGTTTTGTACAAAACTATGGCTACACCTTC. Translating gives CASSFVQNYGYTF. The chain links TRBV6-2 or TRBV6-3 to TRBJ1-2; D unresolved. This CDR3 contains 13 residues. The V gene lost 4 bases and the J gene lost 2 bases, with 8 bases spanning the gap. Germline V CDR1 and CDR2: MNHEY, SVGEGT.

The J gene is TRBJ2-2, the V gene TRBV28; no reliable D call. The CDR3 has 11 residues. CDR1 MDHEN and CDR2 SYDVKM come from the germline V gene. V lost 6 bases and J lost 3, with 2 bases in between. The CDR3 DNA follows: TGTGCCAGCAGCTACACCGGGGAGCTGTTTTTT. It codes for CASSYTGELFF.

This chain connects TRBV24-1 to TRBJ2-1, with D possibly TRBD1 on 5 matching bases. CDR3 length: 16 residues. The V gene lost 0 bases and the J gene lost 0 bases, with 8 bases spanning the gap. Germline CDR1 KGHDR, CDR2 SFDVKD. The CDR3 DNA sequence: TGTGCCACCAGTGATTTGGCAGGGTTCTCCTACAATGAGCAGTTCTTC. Its protein is CATSDLAGFSYNEQFF.

The chain recombines TRBV12-3 or TRBV12-4 with TRBJ2-2, with 9 bases matching TRBD1. The trim removed 8 bases at V and 5 bases at J, leaving 0 bases unmatched. The CDR3 has 12 residues. CDR3 in amino acids: CASGTGTGELFF. In nucleotides, the CDR3 is TGTGCCAGCGGGACAGGGACCGGGGAGCTGTTTTTT.

V and J are TRBV9 and TRBJ2-6; D perhaps matches TRBD2 (6 bases). The V gene lost 4 bases and the J gene lost 1 base, with 15 bases spanning the gap. Germline V lookup: CDR1 SGDLS, CDR2 YYNGEE. The CDR3 runs to 17 residues. The CDR3 DNA reads as TGTGCCAGCAGCACCGGGACTTCTCCTTCTGGGGCCAACGTCCTGACTTTC. It specifies CASSTGTSPSGANVLTF.

This chain joins TRBV3-1 (or the pseudogene TRBV3-2) and TRBJ2-1, with D possibly matching TRBD2 (6 bases). Trimming shortened V by 0 bases and J by 0 bases, and 9 bases separated the two germline ends. Germline-derived CDR1 and CDR2 are LGHDT and YNNKEL (reference sequence). This CDR3 has 16 amino acids. The CDR3 nucleotides read TGTGCCAGCAGCCAAGATCGGGGAGGCTCCTACAATGAGCAGTTCTTC. Its protein product is CASSQDRGGSYNEQFF.

The V call is TRBV25-1, the J call TRBJ1-2, with D perhaps TRBD1 (5 bases). This CDR3 has 15 residues. The germline V and J ends were trimmed by 4 bases and 0 bases, with 12 bases remaining between them. Germline assignment: CDR1 MGHDK and CDR2 SYGVNS. The CDR3 bases are TGTGCCAGCAGTGCTACAGGTCCTTCTAACTATGGCTACACCTTC. This encodes CASSATGPSNYGYTF.

V usage is TRBV7-3 and J usage is TRBJ2-2; TRBD2 matches 10 bases. V was clipped by 4 bases and J by 1 base; unmatched bases: 3. This CDR3 region has 16 residues. The V gene's germline CDR1 is SGHTA and CDR2 FQGTGA. The CDR3: CASSSRLAGNTGELFF. The CDR3 DNA reads as TGTGCCAGCAGCTCACGACTAGCGGGGAACACCGGGGAGCTGTTTTTT.

The V gene is TRBV18, the J gene TRBJ1-2, with 7 positions matching TRBD1. CDR1 and CDR2 (germline): KGHSH, LQKENI. The ends lost 4 bases at V and 2 bases at J; junction bases unmatched: 4. The CDR3 contains 14 residues. CDR3 in amino acids: CASSLDRDNYGYTF. CDR3 DNA sequence: TGTGCCAGCTCACTTGACAGGGACAACTATGGCTACACCTTC.

The chain employs TRBV30 and TRBJ1-5; the D gene is possibly TRBD1 (5 bases). Germline V gene lookup returns CDR1 GTSNPN and CDR2 SVGIG (reference sequence). CDR3 length equals 14 residues. The V and J ends lost 6 bases and 0 bases respectively, with 12 bases between them. The CDR3 sequence is CACQTDNSNQPQHF. The CDR3 coding sequence is TGTGCCTGTCAGACAGACAATAGCAATCAGCCCCAGCATTTT.

The chain employs TRBV4-2 and TRBJ2-1; D gene uncertain. The CDR3 loop spans 15 amino acids. Trimming removed 0 bases at V and 0 bases at J, with 6 bases between. Germline V gene lookup returns CDR1 LGHNA and CDR2 YNFKEQ. The CDR3 here is CASSQEPSSYNEQFF. The CDR3 nucleotides are TGTGCCAGCAGCCAAGAGCCTAGCTCCTACAATGAGCAGTTCTTC.

This clone was counted a single time. The genes are TRBV7-2 and TRBJ1-2; D is perhaps TRBD1 (6 bases). There are 13 residues in the CDR3. From germline, CDR1 is SGHTA and CDR2 FQGNSA. V was shortened by 8 bases and J by 4 bases, with 14 bases between the two germline ends. Here the CDR3 DNA reads TGTGCCAGCGCCATGGACAGTTCCTATGGCTACACCTTC. Its translation is CASAMDSSYGYTF.

The CDR3 reads CASGTLYEQYF. In DNA, the CDR3 is TGTGCCAGTGGGACTCTCTACGAGCAGTACTTC. The chain has TRBV19 and TRBJ2-7, with D possibly being TRBD2 (6 bases). This CDR3 spans 11 amino acids. The V end was cut by 8 bases, the J end by 3 bases, with 8 bases between. Germline V gives CDR1 LNHDA, CDR2 SQIVND (reference sequence).

The rearrangement links TRBV9 to TRBJ1-3; D possibly corresponds to TRBD1 (5 bases). This CDR3 contains 12 residues. With 3 bases removed from V and 10 bases from J, the gap between germline ends came to 11 bases. Germline V gives CDR1 SGDLS, CDR2 YYNGEE. The CDR3 region has the DNA TGTGCCAGCAGCGCCCAGGGAGGGACCATATATTTT. Translation gives CASSAQGGTIYF.

The chain joins TRBV14 to TRBJ2-7, with TRBD2 matching over 7 bases. This CDR3 comprises 17 residues. Germline CDR1 reads SGHDN; CDR2 reads FVKESK. V shed 2 bases and J 6 bases; nucleotides not matched to a gene: 16. The CDR3 DNA sequence: TGTGCCAGCAGCCAACAAGTTCGGACTAGGTTAAGCGGCGAGCAGTACTTC. Translated, it gives CASSQQVRTRLSGEQYF. The full variable domain, its missing parts supplied by reference TRBV14 and TRBJ2-7, is EAGVTQFPSHSVIEKGQTVTLRCDPISGHDNLYWYRRVMGKEIKFLLHFVKESKQDESGMPNNRFLAERTGGTYSTLKVQPAELEDSGVYFCASSQQVRTRLSGEQYFGPGTRLTVT.

The chain links TRBV6-5 to TRBJ1-2; the D is unclear. Germline V gene sequence: CDR1 MNHEY, CDR2 SVGAGI. The length of the CDR3 is 15 residues. V lost 3 bases to trimming and J lost 4 bases, with 15 bases between them. The CDR3 DNA reads as TGTGCCAGCAGTTATATACACCTTACGGGCTATGGCTACACCTTC. Amino acid sequence: CASSYIHLTGYGYTF.

V usage is TRBV6-5 and J usage is TRBJ1-5, with D hard to call. Trimming took off 2 bases at V and 5 bases at J, with 13 bases between the two ends. The CDR3 consists of 15 residues. Germline CDR1 is MNHEY and CDR2 is SVGAGI. CDR3 sequence reads: CASSYTGFPHQPQHF. The CDR3 region has the DNA TGTGCCAGCAGTTACACGGGGTTCCCACATCAGCCCCAGCATTTT.

The chain employs TRBV30 and TRBJ1-3; D is unresolved. The germline V and J ends were trimmed by 3 bases and 0 bases, with 21 bases remaining between them. The CDR3 covers 18 residues. Germline-derived CDR1 and CDR2 are GTSNPN and SVGIG (reference sequence). CDR3 sequence: CAWSQVGSNPNSGNTIYF. Written as DNA, the CDR3 is TGTGCCTGGAGCCAGGTGGGTTCCAACCCAAACTCTGGAAACACCATATATTTT.

CDR3 region: CASRVQPSNTGELFF. Here the CDR3 DNA reads TGCGCCAGCAGAGTACAGCCATCGAACACCGGGGAGCTGTTTTTT. The genes are TRBV5-1 and TRBJ2-2, with D unclear. The CDR3 loop spans 15 amino acids. Trimming left V 5 bases short and J 0 bases short, with 11 bases between. Germline-derived CDR1 and CDR2 are SGHRS and YFSETQ.

The chain is built from TRBV24-1 and TRBJ1-3; D remains ambiguous. Trimming left V 1 base short and J 4 bases short, with 10 bases between. CDR3 length: 15 residues. CDR1 is KGHDR and CDR2 is SFDVKD in the germline V gene. The chain's CDR3 is CATSDFSSQGNTIYF. The CDR3 DNA sequence: TGTGCCACCAGTGATTTTTCAAGCCAAGGAAACACCATATATTTT.

The rearrangement uses TRBV4-1 and TRBJ1-1; 8 bases align to TRBD1. The CDR3 covers 16 residues. The germline V gene has CDR1 MGHRA and CDR2 YSYEKL. V was clipped by 4 bases and J by 0 bases; unmatched bases: 7. The CDR3 region has the DNA TGCGCCAGCAGCCCGCAGTCGACAGGGGTGAACACTGAAGCTTTCTTT. Protein sequence: CASSPQSTGVNTEAFF.

CDR3 DNA: TGTGCCAGCAGCTTAAACCGGGGCAATCAGCCCCAGCATTTT. It yields the protein CASSLNRGNQPQHF. The chain combines TRBV7-2 with TRBJ1-5; D gene unclear. Germline V gene lookup returns CDR1 SGHTA and CDR2 FQGNSA. The CDR3 has 14 residues. Trimming removed 2 bases at V and 2 bases at J, with 7 bases between. Filled out from reference TRBV7-2 and TRBJ1-5, the complete variable domain reads GAGVSQSPSNKVTEKGKDVELRCDPISGHTALYWYRQSLGQGLEFLIYFQGNSAPDKSGLPSDRFSAERTGGSVSTLTIQRTQQEDSAVYLCASSLNRGNQPQHFGDGTRLSIL.

The chain carries TRBV5-1 and TRBJ2-1, with a possible D match to TRBD1 (7 bases). Germline V lookup: CDR1 SGHRS, CDR2 YFSETQ. V lost 4 bases and J lost 2, with 16 bases in between. The CDR3 contains 16 residues. CDR3: CASSTQGEVTYNEQFF. CDR3 bases: TGCGCCAGCAGCACCCAGGGGGAGGTGACCTACAATGAGCAGTTCTTC.

The rearrangement uses TRBV9 and TRBJ2-7; tentative D call: TRBD1 (7 bases). The germline gives CDR1 SGDLS, CDR2 YYNGEE. V was trimmed by 0 bases and J by 6 bases, leaving 19 bases between them. The CDR3 length is 16 residues. In DNA form, the CDR3 reads TGTGCCAGCAGCGTAGCTCCGGGGGCAGGGGGGTCCGAGCAGTACTTC. This sequence encodes CASSVAPGAGGSEQYF.

This rearrangement joins TRBV10-3 to TRBJ1-1; possible D gene TRBD1, 5 bases. The CDR3 covers 12 residues. V was shortened by 7 bases and J by 1 base, with 7 bases between the two germline ends. The germline gives CDR1 ENHRY, CDR2 SYGVKD. CDR3 nucleotides: TGTGCCATCAAGACAGAGAACACTGAAGCTTTCTTT. It is translated as CAIKTENTEAFF.

The rearrangement joins TRBV6-5 to TRBJ1-1; 8 nucleotides match TRBD1. In germline, CDR1 is MNHEY, CDR2 SVGAGI. The CDR3 is 15 residues long. Germline trimming cut 7 bases from V and 5 bases from J; bases unmatched to any gene: 12. In nucleotides, the CDR3 is TGTGCCAGCAAAACGACAGGGGCGGAAAGAACTGAAGCTTTCTTT. This codes for CASKTTGAERTEAFF.